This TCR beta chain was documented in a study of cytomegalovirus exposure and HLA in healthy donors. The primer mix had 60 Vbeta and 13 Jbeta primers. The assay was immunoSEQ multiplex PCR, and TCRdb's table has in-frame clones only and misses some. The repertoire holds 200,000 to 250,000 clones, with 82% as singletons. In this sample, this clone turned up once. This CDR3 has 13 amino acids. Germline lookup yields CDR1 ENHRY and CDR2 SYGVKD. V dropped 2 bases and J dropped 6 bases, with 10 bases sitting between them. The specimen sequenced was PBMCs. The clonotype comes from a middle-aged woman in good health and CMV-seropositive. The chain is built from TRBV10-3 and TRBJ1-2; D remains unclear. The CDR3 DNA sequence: TGTGCCATCAGTGAGGCTGGGGAGGATGGCTACACCTTC. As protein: CAISEAGEDGYTF.